This paragraph reports one TCR beta chain. No antigen is known for it. Roughly 1-10 million cryopreserved PBMC were held in samples before DNA extraction. This was the immunoSEQ v3.0 assay at survey level. Sequencing used immunoSEQ multiplex PCR; TCRdb keeps in-frame clones, though not all of them. This table holds 20,000 or so clones, more than 75% found once. The entry originates in a study of long-term antiretroviral therapy in people with HIV. Background on the study: Earliest sampling preceded the 2015 immediate-ART recommendation by about a decade. Study-level results: Blood dates from 2004 to 2017, possibly under older ART regimens. Pre-ART-expanded clones dominated the repertoire at all time points.

Germline CDR1 SGHVS, CDR2 FNYEAQ. This CDR3 spans 15 amino acids. The V end was cut by 3 bases, the J end by 3 bases, with 14 bases between. The sequence was collected from a man aged 35-49 years with HIV. Sequencing was performed on unsorted PBMCs, taken 0.5 years after starting antiretroviral therapy. J is TRBJ1-1 and V is TRBV7-6; D gene ambiguous. This chain's CDR3 is CASSLAEGLHTEAFF. The CDR3 DNA sequence: TGTGCCAGCAGCTTGGCCGAGGGTCTCCACACTGAAGCTTTCTTT.